One and the same sample provided the 19 T cell receptor beta chains below, sequenced in a study of T cell changes during pregnancy in multiple sclerosis. Method: immunoSEQ multiplex PCR; TCRdb's copy keeps in-frame clones and lacks some. The data contain roughly 40,000 clones, more than 85% of them singletons. Material: CD8+ T cells from peripheral blood mononuclear cells, obtained before pregnancy. The origin of the receptors is a female donor with multiple sclerosis, enrolled in a pregnancy study.

The chain couples TRBV27 to TRBJ1-1; TRBD1 is a possible D gene (6 bases). From germline, CDR1 is MNHEY and CDR2 SMNVEV (reference sequence). This CDR3 is built from 13 residues. Between the trimmed V and J ends, which lost 4 bases and 5 bases, there was a span of 11 bases. The CDR3 loop is CASSSRGGTEAFF. The CDR3 DNA is TGTGCCAGCAGTTCCCGAGGGGGAACTGAAGCTTTCTTT.

The J gene is TRBJ2-7, the V gene TRBV19; TRBD2 agrees at 11 bases. The V gene's germline CDR1 is LNHDA and CDR2 SQIVND (reference sequence). V lost 7 bases, J lost 0 bases, and 2 bases stayed unmatched. CDR3 size: 14 residues. This chain's CDR3 is CASKTSGSSYEQYF. The DNA for the CDR3 is TGTGCCAGTAAAACTAGCGGGAGCTCCTACGAGCAGTACTTC.

The gene calls are TRBV28 and TRBJ2-7; possible D gene TRBD1, 5 bases. V was shortened by 8 bases and J by 6 bases, with 17 bases between the two germline ends. CDR1 and CDR2 (germline): MDHEN, SYDVKM. The CDR3 sequence is 13 residues long. The CDR3 is CASGVAGWSEQYF. In nucleotides, the CDR3 is TGTGCCAGCGGGGTTGCAGGGTGGTCCGAGCAGTACTTC.

V usage is TRBV30 and J usage is TRBJ2-3; 16 bases fit TRBD2. Unmatched junction bases numbered 8, after V lost 0 bases and J lost 2 bases. This CDR3 spans 19 amino acids. The germline gives CDR1 GTSNPN, CDR2 SVGIG (reference sequence). CDR3 protein: CAWSVRLGLAGGDTDTQYF. The CDR3 DNA is TGTGCCTGGAGTGTACGACTGGGACTAGCGGGAGGGGACACAGATACGCAGTATTTT.

The rearrangement joins TRBV27 to TRBJ1-1; D gene unclear. CDR3 length equals 13 residues. Germline-derived CDR1 and CDR2 are MNHEY and SMNVEV (reference sequence). Trimming removed 1 base at V and 3 bases at J, with 6 bases between. CDR3 nucleotide sequence: TGTGCCAGCAGTTTATTTCAGGACACTGAAGCTTTCTTT. Its protein product is CASSLFQDTEAFF.

The chain has TRBV9 and TRBJ2-2; 7 positions agree with TRBD1. The CDR3 loop spans 16 amino acids. With V trimmed by 3 bases and J by 1 base, 6 bases remained unmatched. The germline V gene encodes CDR1 SGDLS and CDR2 YYNGEE. The CDR3 protein is CASSARTGRNTGELFF. The CDR3 region has the DNA TGTGCCAGCAGCGCGAGGACAGGACGGAACACCGGGGAGCTGTTTTTT.

The chain employs TRBV18 and TRBJ2-7; 11 nucleotides line up with TRBD1. The CDR3 is made up of 15 amino acids. In germline, CDR1 is KGHSH, CDR2 LQKENI. The J segment lost 2 bases and the V segment lost 3 bases, leaving 3 bases of the junction unmatched. CDR3: CASSPGTGGAYEQYF. As DNA, the CDR3 is TGTGCCAGCTCACCTGGGACAGGGGGAGCCTACGAGCAGTACTTC.

The genes are TRBV7-3 and TRBJ2-1, with TRBD2 matching 12 bases. Germline V gene sequence: CDR1 SGHTA, CDR2 FQGTGA. With V trimmed by 1 base and J by 7 bases, 2 bases remained unmatched. The CDR3 is 15 residues long. CDR3 DNA sequence: TGTGCCAGCAGCTTAAGTGGACTAGCGGGAAATGAGCAGTTCTTC. Translating it yields CASSLSGLAGNEQFF.

This rearrangement joins TRBV4-1 to TRBJ2-7, with D perhaps TRBD2 (6 bases). This CDR3 is 15 amino acids long. Trimming took 1 base from V and 0 from J, leaving 10 bases between them. From germline, CDR1 is MGHRA and CDR2 YSYEKL. Here the CDR3 DNA reads TGCGCCAGCAGCCAAGTTGCGGGAACCTCCTACGAGCAGTACTTC. It is translated as CASSQVAGTSYEQYF.

The CDR3 DNA follows: TGTGCCAGCAGCCGGCTAGCGGGAGCGGCCGGGGAGCTGTTTTTT. It is translated as CASSRLAGAAGELFF. This chain links TRBV9 with TRBJ2-2; 10 positions agree with TRBD2. The CDR3 contains 15 residues. After removal of 4 bases from V and 6 bases from J, the junction contained 6 bases not matched to a gene. The germline gives CDR1 SGDLS, CDR2 YYNGEE.

The chain couples TRBV2 to TRBJ1-5; D is possibly TRBD1 (5 bases). The CDR3 contains 14 residues. Between the trimmed V and J ends, which lost 2 bases and 4 bases, there was a span of 9 bases. Germline V lookup: CDR1 SNHLY, CDR2 FYNNEI. CDR3 residues: CASSERQGNQPQHF. Here the CDR3 DNA reads TGTGCCAGCAGTGAACGGCAGGGAAATCAGCCCCAGCATTTT. The full variable domain, rest sourced from reference TRBV2 and TRBJ1-5, is EPEVTQTPSHQVTQMGQEVILRCVPISNHLYFYWYRQILGQKVEFLVSFYNNEISEKSEIFDDQFSVERPDGSNFTLKIRSTKLEDSAMYFCASSERQGNQPQHFGDGTRLSIL.

This chain connects TRBV19 to TRBJ2-7, with 8 positions matching TRBD1. The CDR3 has 14 amino acids. The germline V gene has CDR1 LNHDA and CDR2 SQIVND (reference sequence). J lost 1 base, V lost 5 bases, and 4 bases had no gene match. The DNA for the CDR3 is TGTGCCAGTAGTCCCGGGACAGGATCCTACGAGCAGTACTTC. Translated, it gives CASSPGTGSYEQYF.

The chain employs TRBV6-6 and TRBJ2-3; the match to TRBD2 covers 7 bases. The junction had 5 bases not matched to a gene; V was cut back by 2 bases and J by 3 bases. The CDR3 loop spans 15 amino acids. CDR1 and CDR2 from the germline V gene are MNHNY and SVGAGI (reference sequence). The CDR3 bases are TGTGCCAGCAGTTACGGCGGGAGTGGGACAGATACGCAGTATTTT. Translated, it gives CASSYGGSGTDTQYF.

The V gene is TRBV7-9, the J gene TRBJ2-1; possible D gene TRBD2, 6 bases. The V and J ends lost 2 bases and 6 bases respectively, with 14 bases between them. CDR1 SEHNR and CDR2 FQNEAQ come from the germline V gene (reference sequence). This CDR3 region has 15 residues. CDR3 coding DNA: TGTGCCAGCAGCTTACCGCTCGGGAGCGGCAATGAGCAGTTCTTC. Amino acid sequence: CASSLPLGSGNEQFF.

To note about this clone: The sample holds other DNA sequences that translate to the same CDR3. The V gene is TRBV27, the J gene TRBJ2-1, with D perhaps matching TRBD2 (6 bases). This CDR3 is 14 amino acids long. Germline V lookup: CDR1 MNHEY, CDR2 SMNVEV (reference sequence). Trimming took 3 bases from V and 1 from J, leaving 7 bases between them. The CDR3 region is CASSFGGSYNEQFF. The CDR3 DNA sequence: TGTGCCAGCAGTTTCGGGGGATCCTACAATGAGCAGTTCTTC.

This chain links TRBV5-1 with TRBJ1-1; D is possibly TRBD1 (6 bases). Germline assignment: CDR1 SGHRS and CDR2 YFSETQ. The CDR3 is made up of 14 amino acids. Trimming left V 0 bases short and J 1 base short, with 7 bases between. For the CDR3, the DNA is TGCGCCAGCAGCTTGGAAGGGGGGAACACTGAAGCTTTCTTT. Residues: CASSLEGGNTEAFF.

This sequence joins TRBV7-6 and TRBJ2-7; D is possibly TRBD1 (6 bases). The V gene's germline CDR1 is SGHVS and CDR2 FNYEAQ. The V gene lost 5 bases and the J gene lost 5 bases, with 16 bases spanning the gap. This CDR3 is built from 14 residues. CDR3 DNA: TGTGCCAGCAGCCCAGGGGTTAGGGTCGACGAGCAGTACTTC. Protein product: CASSPGVRVDEQYF. The full variable domain, completed using reference TRBV7-6 and TRBJ2-7, is GAGVSQSPRYKVTKRGQDVALRCDPISGHVSLYWYRQALGQGPEFLTYFNYEAQQDKSGLPNDRFSAERPEGSISTLTIQRTEQRDSAMYRCASSPGVRVDEQYFGPGTRLTVT.

V gene TRBV28 combines with J gene TRBJ2-7, with 9 bases aligning to TRBD1. This CDR3 is 20 amino acids long. J was trimmed by 10 bases and V by 5 bases; bases with no gene match: 30. In germline, CDR1 is MDHEN, CDR2 SYDVKM. This CDR3 is CASSTYRRRDRVTVLREQYF. The CDR3, as DNA: TGTGCCAGCAGTACCTACCGGCGGCGGGACAGGGTAACCGTCCTACGAGAACAGTACTTC.

The chain employs TRBV29-1 and TRBJ2-1; 10 positions match TRBD2. The V gene's germline CDR1 is SQVTM and CDR2 ANQGSEA. V trimming: 6 bases; J trimming: 7 bases; junction bases outside the gene matches: 12. The CDR3 consists of 15 residues. The CDR3 DNA follows: TGCAGCGTGGACAAAAGCGGGAGGGCCTTTAATGAGCAGTTCTTC. Translating it yields CSVDKSGRAFNEQFF.